This T cell receptor (beta chain) was sequenced for a study of blood T cell repertoires in COVID-19. Overall study: Samples of COVID-19 (acute and convalescent) were obtained from the United States, Italy and Spain. PBMCs, B-cell-depleted T cells, or T cells provided the cDNA or gDNA that made up the material.

The CDR3 extends over 13 amino acids. The V gene lost 4 bases and the J gene lost 5 bases, with 11 bases spanning the gap. CDR1 is LGHDT and CDR2 is YNNKEL in the germline V gene (reference sequence). Source study methods: Researchers report that nucleated cell counts were estimated from reference gene primer amplification. This table comes from immunoSEQ multiplex PCR, and its TCRdb copy is limited to in-frame clones, with some not included. Clone size and the V and J calls come from that table; the DNA yielded D and trimming. The repertoire holds about 190,000 clones, about four fifths seen once, with approximately 6.1% in the top ten.

The genes are TRBV3-1 (or the pseudogene TRBV3-2) and TRBJ1-1; D is possibly TRBD1 (5 bases). The sequenced sample was peripheral blood. The receptor was isolated from a woman aged 35 to 49 with acute or convalescent COVID-19. As DNA, the CDR3 is TGTGCCAGCAGCCTAGAGGGGCAGACTGAAGCTTTCTTT. Encoded protein: CASSLEGQTEAFF.